Below are 8 T cell receptor beta chains sequenced from a single sample in a study of regulatory T cells in long-lasting Graves disease. Time point: newly diagnosed GD, antithyroid drugs for less than 3 months. The TCR library was made from RNA that had been extracted from PBMCs in TRIzol. Arm-PCR of CDR3 regions and iRepertoire HTBI primers were the basis on which TCR beta libraries were built. A single record per CDR3 protein comes from TCRdb applying MiXCR to the multiplex PCR reads. The data contain a few hundred thousand distinct CDR3 sequences, 16% of them singletons. This sample also appeared in a second study, on T cells in Graves' hyperthyroidism and ophthalmopathy.

Specimen: peripheral blood mononuclear cells (PBMCs), collected at new diagnosis, from a patient treated with antithyroid drugs. The source of these receptors is a man aged 40-49 years with Graves disease.

Of note for this clonotype: A far larger clone lies a single base away; this is likely a read error. DNA of the CDR3: TGTGCCAGCAGTTTGGGGGCGTCCTACAATGAGCAGTACTTC. It specifies CASSLGASYNEQYF. The V call is TRBV12-3 or TRBV12-4, the J call TRBJ2-7; D may be TRBD1 (6 bases). The length of the CDR3 is 14 residues. V was trimmed by 3 bases and J by 7 bases, leaving 16 bases between them.

At least ten counts were recorded for this clonotype. V usage is TRBV12-3 or TRBV12-4 and J usage is TRBJ1-1, with 8 positions matching TRBD1. CDR3 length: 14 residues. With 3 bases clipped from V and 5 bases from J, the junction kept 5 bases outside the gene matches. In DNA, the CDR3 is TGTGCCAGCAGTTTTATCAGGGGGCCGACTGAAGCTTTCTTT. It specifies CASSFIRGPTEAFF.

Ten or more counts support this clonotype. V is TRBV28 and J is TRBJ2-5, with TRBD2 matching over 9 bases. Trimming removed 8 bases from V and 1 base from J; junction bases left unmatched: 8. The CDR3 extends over 15 amino acids. Germline-derived CDR1 and CDR2 are MDHEN and SYDVKM. The CDR3 DNA reads as TGTGCCAGCGAGTCCCCAGCGGGGGGCCAAGAGACCCAGTACTTC. Translating it yields CASESPAGGQETQYF. The full variable domain, rest sourced from reference TRBV28 and TRBJ2-5, is DVKVTQSSRYLVKRTGEKVFLECVQDMDHENMFWYRQDPGLGLRLIYFSYDVKMKEKGDIPEGYSVSREKKERFSLILESASTNQTSMYLCASESPAGGQETQYFGPGTRLLVL.

This clonotype was detected ten times or more. The rearrangement links TRBV12-3 or TRBV12-4 to TRBJ1-2; D uncertain. With 5 bases removed from V and 5 bases from J, the gap between germline ends came to 12 bases. This CDR3 region has 13 residues. As DNA, the CDR3 is TGTGCCAGCAGTCACAGTAGTAGATATGGCTACACCTTC. Encoded protein: CASSHSSRYGYTF.

This clonotype has a count of ten or more. The chain carries TRBV7-2 and TRBJ2-7; 7 bases map to TRBD1. V gave up 5 bases and J gave up 0 bases; unmatched junction bases: 4. The CDR3 extends over 14 amino acids. Germline values: CDR1 SGHTA, CDR2 FQGNSA. The CDR3 nucleotides are TGTGCCAGCAGCCACGGACAGGCCTCCTACGAGCAGTACTTC. It encodes CASSHGQASYEQYF.

This clonotype showed up many times. The rearrangement uses TRBV6-2 or TRBV6-3 and TRBJ1-2; D remains unclear. This CDR3 is 12 amino acids long. Germline CDR1 reads MNHEY; CDR2 reads SVGEGT. Trimming took off 4 bases at V and 4 bases at J, with 7 bases between the two ends. The CDR3 DNA sequence: TGTGCCAGCAGTTGGAGCAGCTATGGCTACACCTTC. It encodes CASSWSSYGYTF.

As for this clonotype: The CDR3 does not close with the conserved phenylalanine or tryptophan, likely indicating a read error. V and J are TRBV6-5 and TRBJ2-1; perhaps TRBD2 as D (6 bases). There are 17 residues in the CDR3. Looked up from germline, CDR1 is MNHEY and CDR2 is SVGAGI. Trimming shortened V by 4 bases and J by 5 bases, and 21 bases separated the two germline ends. CDR3 sequence reads: CASSFPTTSYQDNEQFI. The CDR3 nucleotides are TGTGCCAGCAGTTTCCCGACGACTAGTTATCAGGACAATGAGCAGTTCATC.

Note on this clonotype: It differs at one base from a far larger clone, so likely a read error. The chain has TRBV6-2 or TRBV6-3 and TRBJ1-5; a weak D match, TRBD1 (6 bases). CDR3 length: 15 amino acids. Germline CDR1 is MNHEY and CDR2 is SVGEGT. CDR3 in DNA: TGTGCCAGCAGTACCACAGGGCCGGGCAATCAGCTCCAGCATTTT. Its protein is CASSTTGPGNQLQHF.